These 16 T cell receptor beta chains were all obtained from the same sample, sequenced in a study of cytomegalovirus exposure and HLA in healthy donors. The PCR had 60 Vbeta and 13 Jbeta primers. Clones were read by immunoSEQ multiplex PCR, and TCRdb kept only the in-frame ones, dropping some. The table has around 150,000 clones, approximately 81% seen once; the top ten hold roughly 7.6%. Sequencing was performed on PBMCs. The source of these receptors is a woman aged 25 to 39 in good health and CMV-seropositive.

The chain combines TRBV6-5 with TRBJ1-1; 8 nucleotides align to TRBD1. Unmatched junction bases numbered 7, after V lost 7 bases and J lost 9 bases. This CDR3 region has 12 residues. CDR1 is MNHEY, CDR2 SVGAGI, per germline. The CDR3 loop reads CASNDRTGKAFF. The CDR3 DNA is TGTGCCAGCAACGACCGGACAGGGAAAGCTTTCTTT.

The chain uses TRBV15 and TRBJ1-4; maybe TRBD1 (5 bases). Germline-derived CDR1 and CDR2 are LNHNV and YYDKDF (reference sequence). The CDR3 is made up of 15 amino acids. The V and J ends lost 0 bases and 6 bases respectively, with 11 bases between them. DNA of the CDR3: TGTGCCACCAGCAGAGAGAGGGGAGGCGATGAAAAACTGTTTTTT. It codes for CATSRERGGDEKLFF.

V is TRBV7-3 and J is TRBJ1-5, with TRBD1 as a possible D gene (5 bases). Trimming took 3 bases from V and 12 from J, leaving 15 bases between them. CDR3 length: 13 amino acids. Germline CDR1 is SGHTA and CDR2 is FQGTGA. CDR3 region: CASSLNGGGRQHF. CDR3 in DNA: TGTGCCAGCAGCTTGAATGGGGGGGGTCGCCAGCATTTT.

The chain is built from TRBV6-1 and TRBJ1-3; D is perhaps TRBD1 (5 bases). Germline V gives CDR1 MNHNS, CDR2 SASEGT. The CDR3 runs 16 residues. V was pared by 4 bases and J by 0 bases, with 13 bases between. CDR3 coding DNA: TGTGCCAGCAGTGGTACAGGACGATACTCTGGAAACACCATATATTTT. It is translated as CASSGTGRYSGNTIYF.

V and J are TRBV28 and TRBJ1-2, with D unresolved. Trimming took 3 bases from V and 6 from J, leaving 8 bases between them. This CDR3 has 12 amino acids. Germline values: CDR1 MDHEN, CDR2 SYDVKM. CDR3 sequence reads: CASSLPEDGYTF. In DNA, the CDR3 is TGTGCCAGCAGTTTGCCAGAGGATGGCTACACCTTC.

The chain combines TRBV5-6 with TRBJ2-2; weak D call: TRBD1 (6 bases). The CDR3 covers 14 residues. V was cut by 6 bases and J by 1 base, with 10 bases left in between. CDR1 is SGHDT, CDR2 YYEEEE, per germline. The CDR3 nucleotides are TGTGCCAGCACCTCGACAGGGAACACCGGGGAGCTGTTTTTT. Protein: CASTSTGNTGELFF.

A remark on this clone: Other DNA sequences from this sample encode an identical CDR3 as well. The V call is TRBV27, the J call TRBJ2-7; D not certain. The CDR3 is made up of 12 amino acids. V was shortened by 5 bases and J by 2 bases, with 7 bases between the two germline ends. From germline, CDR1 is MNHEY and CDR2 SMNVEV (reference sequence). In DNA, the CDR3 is TGTGCCAGCAGTCCCGACACCTACGAGCAGTACTTC. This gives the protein CASSPDTYEQYF.

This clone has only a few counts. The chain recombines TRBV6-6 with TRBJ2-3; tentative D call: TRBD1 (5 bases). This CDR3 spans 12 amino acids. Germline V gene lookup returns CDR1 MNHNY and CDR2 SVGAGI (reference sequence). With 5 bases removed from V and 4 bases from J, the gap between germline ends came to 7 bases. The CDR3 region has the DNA TGTGCCAGCAGTCGACAGTCAGATACGCAGTATTTT. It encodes CASSRQSDTQYF.

CDR3 in amino acids: CASSPSPGQDSYEQYF. Written as DNA, the CDR3 is TGTGCCAGCTCACCATCCCCGGGACAGGATTCCTACGAGCAGTACTTC. The rearrangement uses TRBV18 and TRBJ2-7; the match to TRBD1 covers 8 bases. Germline loops: CDR1 KGHSH, CDR2 LQKENI. The ends lost 2 bases at V and 1 base at J; junction bases unmatched: 7. CDR3 length equals 16 residues.

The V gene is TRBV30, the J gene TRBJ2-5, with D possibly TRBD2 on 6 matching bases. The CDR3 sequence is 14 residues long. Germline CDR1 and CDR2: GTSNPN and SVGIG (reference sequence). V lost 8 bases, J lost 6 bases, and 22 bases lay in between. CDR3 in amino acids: CATNPPTSWKTQYF. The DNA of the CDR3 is TGTGCCACGAACCCCCCTACTAGCTGGAAGACCCAGTACTTC.

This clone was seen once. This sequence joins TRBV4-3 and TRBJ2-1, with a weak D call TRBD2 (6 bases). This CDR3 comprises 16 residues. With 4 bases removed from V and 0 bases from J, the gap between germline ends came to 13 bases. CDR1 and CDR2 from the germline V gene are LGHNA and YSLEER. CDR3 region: CASSLLALSSYNEQFF. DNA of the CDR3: TGCGCCAGCAGCCTTCTAGCGTTGAGCTCCTACAATGAGCAGTTCTTC.

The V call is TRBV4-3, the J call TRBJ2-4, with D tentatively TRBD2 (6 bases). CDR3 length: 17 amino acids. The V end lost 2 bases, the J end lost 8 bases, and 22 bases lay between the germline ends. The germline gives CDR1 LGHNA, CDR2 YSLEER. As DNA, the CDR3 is TGCGCCAGCAGCCAAAAGAGGGCGTGGGGGGATAGCTACATTCAGTACTTC. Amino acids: CASSQKRAWGDSYIQYF.

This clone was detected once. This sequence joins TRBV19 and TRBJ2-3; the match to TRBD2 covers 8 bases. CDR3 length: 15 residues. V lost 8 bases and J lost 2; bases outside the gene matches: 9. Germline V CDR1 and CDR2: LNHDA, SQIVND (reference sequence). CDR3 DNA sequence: TGTGCCAGTCGGGGGGGAAAGGTTTACACAGATACGCAGTATTTT. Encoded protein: CASRGGKVYTDTQYF.

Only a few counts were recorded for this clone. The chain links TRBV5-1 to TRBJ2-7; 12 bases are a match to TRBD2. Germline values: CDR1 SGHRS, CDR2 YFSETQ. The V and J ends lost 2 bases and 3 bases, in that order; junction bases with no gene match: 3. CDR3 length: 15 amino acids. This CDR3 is CASSFQTSGGYEQYF. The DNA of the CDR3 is TGCGCCAGCAGCTTCCAGACTAGCGGGGGCTACGAGCAGTACTTC.

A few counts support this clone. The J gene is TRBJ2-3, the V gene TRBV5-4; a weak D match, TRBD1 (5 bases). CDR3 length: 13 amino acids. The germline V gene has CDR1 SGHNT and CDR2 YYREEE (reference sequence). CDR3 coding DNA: TGTGCAGGACAACGGCAGGTTGGAGATACGCAGTATTTT. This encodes CAGQRQVGDTQYF.

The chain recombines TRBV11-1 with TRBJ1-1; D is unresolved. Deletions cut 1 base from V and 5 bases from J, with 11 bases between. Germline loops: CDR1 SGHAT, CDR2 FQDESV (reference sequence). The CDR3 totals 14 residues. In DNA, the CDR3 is TGTGCCAGCAGCTTAGGACTTACCCATACTGAAGCTTTCTTT. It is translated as CASSLGLTHTEAFF.